The present T cell receptor (beta chain) was sequenced within a study of T cell responses to AZD1222 COVID-19 vaccine. Repertoires were generated with immunoSEQ multiplex PCR, while TCRdb's copy carries only in-frame clones and drops some. The sample has 98,000 or so clones, roughly 88% seen once. To note about this clone: Its specificity is not known.

General observations from the study: Nearly half of unique spike-specific TCRs reportedly avoided B.1.351 and B.1.1.7 mutated regions. Spike-specific TCR breadth and depth both grew after two AZD1222 doses. Spike-spanning, vaccine-associated CD4 TCRs were dominant at 160-218 and 743-854.

Germline V gene sequence: CDR1 MNHEY, CDR2 SVGAGI. The CDR3 totals 15 residues. With 6 bases removed from V and 0 bases from J, the gap between germline ends came to 12 bases. This receptor was taken from an adult in good health. The J gene is TRBJ1-5, the V gene TRBV6-5, with D possibly being TRBD1 (6 bases). Source: peripheral blood, taken on day 0 of AZD1222 vaccination. CDR3 DNA: TGTGCCAGCAGACCAGGGGTATATAGCAATCAGCCCCAGCATTTT. It specifies CASRPGVYSNQPQHF.